This T cell receptor (beta chain) stems from a study of neoadjuvant anti-PD-1 for oral cavity cancer. In the study overall: Patients without progression got a fourth dose around day 43.

The CDR3 is 15 residues long. V was pared by 3 bases and J by 1 base, with 12 bases between. CDR1 is PRHDT and CDR2 is FYEKMQ in the germline V gene (reference sequence). Sequencing was performed with immunoSEQ multiplex PCR; in TCRdb, only in-frame clones are kept and a portion is missing. This table holds about 18,000 clones, under 75% found once. This clone was seen only a few times. The material was PBMCs, obtained before nivolumab (anti-PD-1) treatment. The V gene is TRBV13, the J gene TRBJ1-1; a possible D gene is TRBD1 (6 bases). The receptor was derived from a person aged 35-79 years with oral cavity squamous cell carcinoma. The CDR3 here is CASSLGAGGNTEAFF. The CDR3 DNA reads as TGTGCCAGCAGCTTGGGGGCCGGGGGGAACACTGAAGCTTTCTTT.